A selection of T cell receptor beta chains follows, all from one sample in a study of breast tumors, draining lymph nodes, adjacent tissues. MiXCR, applied by TCRdb to the multiplex PCR reads, yields one record per CDR3 protein. The sample has under 250,000 distinct CDR3 sequences, less than 40% seen once. Sequenced input: axillary lymph node tissue. Receptors were obtained from a female donor with breast cancer. Some clones in this sample may be carry-over from other donors' samples. Both conserved end residues are part of each CDR3. A D gene is named only where the DNA matches it firmly. Clone size is given for some rows only: seen once, a few or many times, or a class if the clone is expanded.

16	TRBV6-1	TRBJ2-2	TRBD1	many	TGTGCCAGCAGCGTTACAGGGGGGACGAACACCGGGGAGCTGTTTTTT	CASSVTGGTNTGELFF
14	TRBV6-1	TRBJ2-4	NA	few	TGTGCCAGCCTAGACGCCCTAGCCAAAAACATTCAGTACTTC	CASLDALAKNIQYF
15	TRBV28	TRBJ2-7	TRBD1	many	TGTGCCATTAAGGGACAGGGGGCGTTCTCCTACGAGCAGTACTTC	CAIKGQGAFSYEQYF
14	TRBV7-3	TRBJ2-2	NA	NA	TGTGCCACCAGCTTACGGGGAACGGGGACGGAGCTGTTTTTT	CATSLRGTGTELFF
11	TRBV6-1	TRBJ2-7	NA	many	TGTGCCAGCATCGGACACCAAGAGCAGTACTTC	CASIGHQEQYF
15	TRBV5-1	TRBJ1-4	TRBD1	many	TGCGCCAGCAGCTACCTAGACAGGGATAATGAAAAACTGTTTTTT	CASSYLDRDNEKLFF
15	TRBV10-2	TRBJ1-2	NA	many	TGCGCCAGCAGTGAGGTATCGGGAGCTAACTATGGCTACACCTTC	CASSEVSGANYGYTF
17	TRBV7-2	TRBJ2-1	TRBD2	many	TGTGCCAGCAGCTTAGGGGGGACTAGCGGGAGGGCCAATGAGCAGTTCTTC	CASSLGGTSGRANEQFF
12	TRBV6-1	TRBJ2-5	NA	many	TGTGCCAGCTCGCGGGTCCAAGAGACCCAGTACTTC	CASSRVQETQYF
15	TRBV7-9	TRBJ2-2	NA	many	TGTGCCAGCAGCTTAGCGCGGGGGCTTACCGGGGAGCTGTTTTTT	CASSLARGLTGELFF
12	TRBV7-8	TRBJ2-3	NA	NA	TGTGCCAGCGGCTTTAACACAGATACGCAGTATTTC	CASGFNTDTQYF
17	TRBV12-5	TRBJ2-1	TRBD2	many	TGTGCTAGTGGTACCGGGACTAGCGGGAGGTTTGGCAATGAGCAGTTCTTC	CASGTGTSGRFGNEQFF
14	TRBV6-2/TRBV6-3	TRBJ2-3	NA	many	TGTGCCAGCAGTTACTCGGGTACCACAGATACGCAGTATTTT	CASSYSGTTDTQYF
21	TRBV4-3	TRBJ2-2	NA	NA	TGCGCCAGCAGCCAAGATCTCCCCGGACAGTCACTAGTCCCACAAACCGGGGAGCTGCTTTTT	CASSQDLPGQSLVPQTGELLF
14	TRBV5-8	TRBJ2-5	NA	many	TGTGCCAGCAGCCGGGGCGGCGAGAAAGAGACCCAGTACTTC	CASSRGGEKETQYF
14	TRBV29-1	TRBJ2-2	NA	many	TGCAGCGTACCTAGAAGCTCGAGGACCGGGGAGCTGTTTTTT	CSVPRSSRTGELFF
22	TRBV9	TRBJ2-1	TRBD2	many	TGTGCCAGCAGCGTAGCACAAAGTCCGGTGCTAGCGGACTTCAGCTCCTACAATGAGCAGTTCTTC	CASSVAQSPVLADFSSYNEQFF
16	TRBV24-1	TRBJ2-5	TRBD1	many	TGTGCCACCAGTGATACGACCGGGACAGGGGGGGAGACCCAGTACTTC	CATSDTTGTGGETQYF
13	TRBV29-1	TRBJ2-3	TRBD2	NA	TGCAGCGTTGCAGTAGCGGGAGGGGGTGAGCAGTATTTT	CSVAVAGGGEQYF
13	TRBV20-1	TRBJ1-3	NA	many	TGCAGTGCCCTGGGACACTCTGGAAACACCATATATTTT	CSALGHSGNTIYF
13	TRBV6-2/TRBV6-3	TRBJ1-2	TRBD1	many	TGTGCCAGCAGCCGGACAGGGCGGAACGGCTACACCTTC	CASSRTGRNGYTF
12	TRBV6-2/TRBV6-3	TRBJ2-3	NA	many	TGTGCCAGCCGCAGGACCGGAGATACGCAGTATTTT	CASRRTGDTQYF
14	TRBV7-3	TRBJ2-1	NA	many	TGTGCCAGCAGCTTAAGTCACCCAGACAATGAGCAGTTCTTC	CASSLSHPDNEQFF
14	TRBV5-1	TRBJ1-1	NA	NA	TGCGCCAGCTATGGGGGGGGGGTGAACACTGAAGCTTTCTTT	CASYGGGVNTEAFF
15	TRBV25-1	TRBJ2-5	NA	many	TGTGCCAGCAGTGCCCCTCGAGGAAACCAAGAGACCCAGTACTTC	CASSAPRGNQETQYF
16	TRBV19	TRBJ2-2	TRBD2	NA	TGTGCCAGTAGTATAGATGGGCTAGCGGGCGCCGGGGAGCTATTTTTT	CASSIDGLAGAGELFF
15	TRBV19	TRBJ2-1	TRBD2	many	TGTGCCAGTAGTATATCCAGCGGGAGCCACAATGAGCAGTTCTTC	CASSISSGSHNEQFF
16	TRBV5-1	TRBJ1-3	TRBD1	many	TGCGCCAGCAGCCCACATACAGGGGGTCCTGGAAACACCATATATTTT	CASSPHTGGPGNTIYF
13	TRBV6-1	TRBJ1-5	NA	many	TGTGCCAGCAGTGTGGGACTCTCGAGGGCCCAGCATTTT	CASSVGLSRAQHF
17	TRBV3-1	TRBJ2-5	TRBD1	many	TGTGCCAGCAGCCAAGTAGGACAGGGTGATCCAGGAGAGACCCAGTACTTC	CASSQVGQGDPGETQYF
15	TRBV4-2	TRBJ2-2	NA	many	TGTGCCAGCAGCCAAGACAGACTAAACACCGGGGAGCTGTTTTTT	CASSQDRLNTGELFF
14	TRBV7-2	TRBJ2-5	NA	NA	TGTGCCAGCAGTCCCGACAGCCGCAATCAGCCCCAGTACTTC	CASSPDSRNQPQYF
14	TRBV7-3	TRBJ1-3	TRBD1	NA	TGTGCCAGCAGCGTCGCAGGGGGCAGAAACACCATATATTTT	CASSVAGGRNTIYF
12	TRBV20-1	TRBJ2-1	NA	many	TGCAGTGCTAGTATGGGGATCAATGAGCAGTTCTTC	CSASMGINEQFF
16	TRBV7-9	TRBJ2-5	TRBD2	once	TGTGCCAGCAGCCCACTAGCGGGAGTACGGCAAGAGACCCAGTACTTC	CASSPLAGVRQETQYF
13	TRBV10-3	TRBJ2-2	NA	many	TGTGCCATCAGCGAACTACAGAGCGGGGAGCTGTTTTTT	CAISELQSGELFF
12	TRBV9	TRBJ2-3	NA	many	TGTGCCAGCAGCCAGATCTCGGATACGCAGTATTTT	CASSQISDTQYF
9	TRBV29-1	TRBJ2-3	TRBD2	NA	TGCAGCGTTGCGGGGGGGGGGTATTTT	CSVAGGGYF
15	TRBV3-1	TRBJ2-3	TRBD2	NA	TGTGCCAGCAGCCTCGGGACTAGCGGACCAGATACGCAGTATTTT	CASSLGTSGPDTQYF
15	TRBV6-2/TRBV6-3	TRBJ2-2	TRBD1	NA	TGTGCCACTTCCCCCGGGACAGGGTTTGGCGGGGAGCTGTTTTTT	CATSPGTGFGGELFF
22	TRBV6-6	TRBJ2-2	TRBD2	few	TGTGCCAGCAGTTACTCGAATCCAGGCAGGGGGCTAGCGGGAGTCAACACCGGGGAGCTGTTTTTT	CASSYSNPGRGLAGVNTGELFF
20	TRBV7-2	TRBJ2-2	TRBD2	NA	TGTGCCAGCAGGGAAAATAGTGGGGGACTAGCGGGAGGCGGAACCGGGGAGCTGTTTTTT	CASRENSGGLAGGGTGELFF
15	TRBV24-1	TRBJ2-5	NA	many	TGTGCCACCAGTGATTTTGCAGGGAACGGAGAGACCCAGTACTTC	CATSDFAGNGETQYF
14	TRBV10-3	TRBJ2-2	NA	many	TGTGCCATCAGTCGAGAAGGGGATACCGGGGAGCTGTTTTTT	CAISREGDTGELFF
14	TRBV18	TRBJ1-2	TRBD1	many	TGTGCCAGCTCACCCTCGGACAGGGAATATGGCTACACCTTC	CASSPSDREYGYTF
16	TRBV3-1	TRBJ2-4	NA	NA	TGTGCCAGCAGCCAAGATTTATTGCGGCACAAAAACATTCAGTACTTC	CASSQDLLRHKNIQYF
16	TRBV14	TRBJ2-5	NA	many	TGTGCCAGCAGCCAAGTTAGTCCGGGAAGGGAAGAGACCCAGTACTTC	CASSQVSPGREETQYF
16	TRBV28	TRBJ2-2	TRBD1	many	TGTGCCAGCAGTCCGTGGACAGGGGGGACCACCGGGGAGCTGTTTTTT	CASSPWTGGTTGELFF
17	TRBV5-6	TRBJ2-7	NA	many	TGTGCCAGCAGCTTGGTCTCTTCGGGGAAGAGCTCCTACGAGCAGTACTTC	CASSLVSSGKSSYEQYF
14	TRBV9	TRBJ1-4	NA	many	TGTGCCAGCAGCGTAGCCCCAACTAATGAAAAACTGTTTTTT	CASSVAPTNEKLFF